This TCR beta chain was identified in a study of cytomegalovirus exposure and HLA in healthy donors. Primers for the PCR totalled 60 Vbeta and 13 Jbeta. The assay was immunoSEQ multiplex PCR, and TCRdb's table has in-frame clones only and misses some. The sample has under 170,000 clones, 60% to 70% seen once. This clone was seen only once. The TCR comes from a woman aged 55 to 70 in good health and CMV-seropositive. Sequencing used PBMCs.

The CDR3 DNA reads as TGTGCCAGTAGTATGGGACTAGCGGAAACCTACGAGCAGTACTTC. Protein product: CASSMGLAETYEQYF. The rearrangement joins TRBV19 to TRBJ2-7; TRBD2 matches 11 bases. This CDR3 has 15 residues. Germline loops: CDR1 LNHDA, CDR2 SQIVND (reference sequence). The ends lost 3 bases at V and 2 bases at J; junction bases unmatched: 3.